The source of this T cell receptor beta chain is a study of T cell clusters in autoimmune cytopenias. Across the whole study: Per sample, median TRB depth was around 50,000 reads, yielding a median roughly 2,000 distinct clonotypes.

Study results and caveats: Functional roles of the in silico T cell clusters still await experimental validation. Primary autoimmune cytopenia patients appeared to lack physiological T cell clusters present in healthy donors.

This clonotype is called medium-sized (0.01 to 0.1%) based on its frequency. Its antigen remains unknown. The CDR3 is 17 residues long. Each sample's input was roughly 270 ng genomic DNA, 38,000 or so genome equivalents. TRB was amplified by touch-down multiplex PCR, primer pools A and B combined. TCRdb reprocessed the multiplex PCR reads and reports one entry per CDR3 protein, with no DNA. The sample's table shows around 3,200 distinct CDR3 sequences. This TCR was recovered from a human donor with an autoimmune cytopenia or autoimmune hepatitis (not recorded which). Sequencing was done on a sample of peripheral blood. The chain carries TRBV12-3 or TRBV12-4 and TRBJ2-2; TCRdb returns TRBD1, unconfirmable since there is no DNA. The CDR3 protein is CASSDRDRGRWTGELFF.